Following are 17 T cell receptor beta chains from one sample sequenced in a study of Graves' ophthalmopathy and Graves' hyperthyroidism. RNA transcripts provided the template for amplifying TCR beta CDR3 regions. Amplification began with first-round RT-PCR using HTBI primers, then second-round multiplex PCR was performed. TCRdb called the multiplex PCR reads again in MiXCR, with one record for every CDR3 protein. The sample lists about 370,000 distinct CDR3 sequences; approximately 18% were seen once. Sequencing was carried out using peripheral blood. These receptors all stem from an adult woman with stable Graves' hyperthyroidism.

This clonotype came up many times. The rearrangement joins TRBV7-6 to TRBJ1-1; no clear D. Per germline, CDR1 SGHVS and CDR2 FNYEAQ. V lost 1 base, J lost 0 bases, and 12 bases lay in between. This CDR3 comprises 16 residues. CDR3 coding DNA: TGTGCCAGCAGCTTAGATTTATCGGGCCTGAACACTGAAGCTTTCTTT. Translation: CASSLDLSGLNTEAFF.

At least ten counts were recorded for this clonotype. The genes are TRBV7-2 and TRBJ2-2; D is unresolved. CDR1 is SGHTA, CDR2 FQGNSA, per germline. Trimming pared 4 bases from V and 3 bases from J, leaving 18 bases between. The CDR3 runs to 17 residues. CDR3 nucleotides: TGTGCCAGCAGCTGGATTAAGTCGGCAGGTTACACCGGGGAGCTGTTTTTT. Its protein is CASSWIKSAGYTGELFF.

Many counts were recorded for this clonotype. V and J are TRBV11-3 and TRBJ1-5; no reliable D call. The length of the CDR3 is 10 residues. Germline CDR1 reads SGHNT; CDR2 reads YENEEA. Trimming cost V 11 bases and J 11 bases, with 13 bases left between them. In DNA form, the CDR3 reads TGTGCCGCTCAAGCAGCCACCCAGCATTTT. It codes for CAAQAATQHF.

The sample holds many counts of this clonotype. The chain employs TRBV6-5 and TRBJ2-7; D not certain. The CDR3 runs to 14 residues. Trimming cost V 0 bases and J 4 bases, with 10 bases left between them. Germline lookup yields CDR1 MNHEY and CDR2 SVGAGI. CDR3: CASSYSKGLYEQYF. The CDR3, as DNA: TGTGCCAGCAGTTACTCTAAGGGTTTGTACGAGCAGTACTTC.

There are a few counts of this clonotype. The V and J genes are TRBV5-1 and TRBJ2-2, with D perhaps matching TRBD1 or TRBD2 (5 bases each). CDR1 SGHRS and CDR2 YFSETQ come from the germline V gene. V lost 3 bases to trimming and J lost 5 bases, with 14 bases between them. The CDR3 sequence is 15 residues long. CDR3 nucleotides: TGCGCCAGCAGCTCCGTAACGGGGACGACCGGGGAGCTGTTTTTT. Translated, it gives CASSSVTGTTGELFF.

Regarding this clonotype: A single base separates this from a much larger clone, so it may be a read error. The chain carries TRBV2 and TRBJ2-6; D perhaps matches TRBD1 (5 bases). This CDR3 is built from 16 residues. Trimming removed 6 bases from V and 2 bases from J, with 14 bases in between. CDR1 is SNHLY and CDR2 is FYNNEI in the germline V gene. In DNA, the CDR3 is TGTGCCAGCAGAGTCAGCGTAGGGGCTGGGGCCAACGTCCTGACTTTC. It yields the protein CASRVSVGAGANVLTF. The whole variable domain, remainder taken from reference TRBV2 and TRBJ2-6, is EPEVTQTPSHQVTQMGQEVILRCVPISNHLYFYWYRQILGQKVEFLVSFYNNEISEKSEIFDDQFSVERPDGSNFTLKIRSTKLEDSAMYFCASRVSVGAGANVLTFGAGSRLTVL.

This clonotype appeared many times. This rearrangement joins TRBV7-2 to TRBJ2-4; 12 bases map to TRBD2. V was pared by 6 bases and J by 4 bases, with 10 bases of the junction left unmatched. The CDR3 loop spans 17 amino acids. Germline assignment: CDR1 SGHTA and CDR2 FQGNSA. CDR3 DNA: TGTGCCAGCAGTAGGCCCCGACTAGCGGGAGATAAAAACATTCAGTACTTC. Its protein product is CASSRPRLAGDKNIQYF.

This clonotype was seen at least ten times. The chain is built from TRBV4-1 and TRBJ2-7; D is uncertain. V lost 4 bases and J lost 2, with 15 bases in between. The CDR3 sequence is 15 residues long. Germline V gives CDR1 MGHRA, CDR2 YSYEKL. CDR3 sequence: CASSPVDRDTYEQYF. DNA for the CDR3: TGCGCCAGCAGCCCGGTGGACCGTGATACCTACGAGCAGTACTTC.

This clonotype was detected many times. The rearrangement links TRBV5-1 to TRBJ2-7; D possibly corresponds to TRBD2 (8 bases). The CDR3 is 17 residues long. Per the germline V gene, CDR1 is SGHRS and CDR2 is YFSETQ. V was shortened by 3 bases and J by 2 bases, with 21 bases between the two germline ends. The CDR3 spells CASSSAGGDRGTYEQYF. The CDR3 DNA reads TGCGCCAGCAGCTCGGCCGGGGGGGACAGAGGCACCTACGAGCAGTACTTC.

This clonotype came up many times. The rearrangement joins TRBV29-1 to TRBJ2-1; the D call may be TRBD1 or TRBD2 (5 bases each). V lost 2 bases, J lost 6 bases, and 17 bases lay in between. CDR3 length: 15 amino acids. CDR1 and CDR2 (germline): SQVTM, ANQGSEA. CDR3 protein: CSVEPPRERVNEQFF. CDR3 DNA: TGCAGCGTTGAACCCCCCAGGGAGAGAGTCAATGAGCAGTTCTTC.

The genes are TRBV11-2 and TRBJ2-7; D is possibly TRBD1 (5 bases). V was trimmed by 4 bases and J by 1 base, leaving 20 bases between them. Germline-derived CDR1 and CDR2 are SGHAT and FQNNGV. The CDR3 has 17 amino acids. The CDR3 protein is CASSSHFVAGNSYEQYF. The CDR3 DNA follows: TGTGCCAGCAGCTCACACTTTGTCGCAGGGAATTCCTACGAGCAGTACTTC. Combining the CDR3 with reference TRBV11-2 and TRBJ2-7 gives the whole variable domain EAGVAQSPRYKIIEKRQSVAFWCNPISGHATLYWYQQILGQGPKLLIQFQNNGVVDDSQLPKDRFSAERLKGVDSTLKIQPAKLEDSAVYLCASSSHFVAGNSYEQYFGPGTRLTVT.

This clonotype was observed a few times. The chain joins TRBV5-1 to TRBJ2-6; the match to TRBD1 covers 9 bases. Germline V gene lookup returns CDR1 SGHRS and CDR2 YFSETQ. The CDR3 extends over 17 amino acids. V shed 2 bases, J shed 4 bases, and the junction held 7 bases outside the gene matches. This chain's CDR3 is CASSFMGQGSGANVLTF. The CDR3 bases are TGCGCCAGCAGCTTCATGGGACAGGGATCAGGGGCCAACGTCCTGACTTTC.

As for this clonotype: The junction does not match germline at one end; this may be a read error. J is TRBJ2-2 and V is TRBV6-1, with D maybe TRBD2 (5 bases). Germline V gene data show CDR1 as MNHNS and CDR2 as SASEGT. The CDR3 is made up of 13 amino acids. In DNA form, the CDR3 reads TGTGCCAGCAGTGAACTGGAGACCGGGGAGCTGTCTTTT. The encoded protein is CASSELETGELSF.

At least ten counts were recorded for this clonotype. The CDR3 here is CASSLEGPDEQYF. CDR3 bases: TGTGCCAGCAGTTTAGAAGGACCTGACGAGCAGTACTTC. The chain recombines TRBV12-3 or TRBV12-4 with TRBJ2-7; D is unresolved. This CDR3 contains 13 residues. Trimming removed 1 base at V and 5 bases at J, with 9 bases between.

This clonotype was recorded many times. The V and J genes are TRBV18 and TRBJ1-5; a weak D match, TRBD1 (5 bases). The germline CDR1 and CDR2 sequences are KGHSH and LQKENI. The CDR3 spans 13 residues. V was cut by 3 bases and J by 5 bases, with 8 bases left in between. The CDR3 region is CASSPTGDQPQHF. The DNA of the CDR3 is TGTGCCAGCTCACCGACGGGGGATCAGCCCCAGCATTTT.

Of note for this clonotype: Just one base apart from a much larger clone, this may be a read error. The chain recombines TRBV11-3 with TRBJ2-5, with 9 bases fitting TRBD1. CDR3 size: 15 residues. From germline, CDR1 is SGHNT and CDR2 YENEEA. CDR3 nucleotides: TGTGTCAGCAGCTCGGGGACAGGGACCCAAGAGACCCAGTACTTC. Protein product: CVSSSGTGTQETQYF.

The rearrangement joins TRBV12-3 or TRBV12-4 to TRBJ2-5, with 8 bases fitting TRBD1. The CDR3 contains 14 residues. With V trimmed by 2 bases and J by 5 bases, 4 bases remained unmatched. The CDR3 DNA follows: TGTGCCAGCAGTTTAATAACAGGGGGGGAGACCCAGTACTTC. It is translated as CASSLITGGETQYF.